The 22 T cell receptor beta chains below all came from one sample that was sequenced in a study of CD8+ T cells in alopecia areata. As to treatment: oral pan-JAK inhibitor, 5-10 mg twice daily. RNA extraction and reverse transcription yielded cDNA as sequencing template. Clones were sequenced by immunoSEQ multiplex PCR, and TCRdb holds only the in-frame ones, with some missing. The data contain 150,000 to 200,000 clones, less than 70% of them seen just once; the ten biggest clones take up 13% to 15%. The input for sequencing was CD4+ T cells sorted from blood, taken at week 24, from a patient treated with tofacitinib. These TCRs come from a human donor with alopecia areata.

The rearrangement uses TRBV6-5 and TRBJ1-2; possible D gene TRBD1, 5 bases. CDR1 is MNHEY, CDR2 SVGAGI, per germline. The CDR3 sequence is 15 residues long. The V end lost 2 bases, the J end lost 8 bases, and 18 bases lay between the germline ends. The CDR3 bases are TGTGCCAGCAGTTACGGGACGGGCCCTTCGTGGGGCTACACCTTC. Its protein is CASSYGTGPSWGYTF.

This chain connects TRBV6-1 to TRBJ2-7; D gene uncertain. Looked up from germline, CDR1 is MNHNS and CDR2 is SASEGT. The V end was cut by 2 bases, the J end by 7 bases, with 15 bases between. CDR3 length equals 14 residues. The CDR3 loop reads CASSEHRLSLEQYF. For the CDR3, the DNA is TGTGCCAGCAGTGAACACCGGTTGAGCCTGGAGCAGTACTTC.

The chain uses TRBV6-5 and TRBJ2-3; a weak D match, TRBD1 (5 bases). The germline V gene has CDR1 MNHEY and CDR2 SVGAGI. The CDR3 sequence is 12 residues long. V shed 6 bases and J shed 5 bases, with 9 bases lying between them. CDR3 sequence: CASRTQGDTQYF. DNA of the CDR3: TGTGCCAGCAGGACGCAGGGAGATACGCAGTATTTT.

A few counts support this clone. Here the CDR3 DNA reads TGTGCCAGCAGCTTAGGACGAGGGGAGACCCAGTACTTC. It translates to CASSLGRGETQYF. The chain employs TRBV7-9 and TRBJ2-5; the D gene is possibly TRBD2 (5 bases). Germline lookup yields CDR1 SEHNR and CDR2 FQNEAQ (reference sequence). CDR3 length equals 13 residues. V lost 1 base and J 5 bases, leaving 8 bases between the germline ends. The full variable domain, in which reference TRBV7-9 and TRBJ2-5 provide the parts outside the CDR3, is DTGVSQNPRHKITKRGQNVTFRCDPISEHNRLYWYRQTLGQGPEFLTYFQNEAQLEKSRLLSDRFSAERPKGSFSTLEIQRTEQGDSAMYLCASSLGRGETQYFGPGTRLLVL.

The chain links TRBV29-1 to TRBJ2-1; D possibly corresponds to TRBD2 (5 bases). There are 14 residues in the CDR3. Germline V gene lookup returns CDR1 SQVTM and CDR2 ANQGSEA. V shed 4 bases and J shed 10 bases, with 20 bases lying between them. The CDR3 sequence is CSVVGSGVVDEQFF. The CDR3 DNA reads as TGCAGCGTTGTAGGATCCGGGGTGGTAGACGAGCAGTTCTTC.

This chain joins TRBV19 and TRBJ1-1; D possibly corresponds to TRBD1 (5 bases). V lost 3 bases, J lost 4 bases, and 12 bases lay in between. This CDR3 spans 14 amino acids. Germline V lookup: CDR1 LNHDA, CDR2 SQIVND (reference sequence). This CDR3 is CASSIGRVGTEAFF. CDR3 bases: TGTGCCAGTAGTATCGGCAGGGTGGGCACTGAAGCTTTCTTT.

This clone appeared once. At the DNA level, this CDR3 is encoded by other sequences in the same sample as well. The V gene is TRBV7-9, the J gene TRBJ2-3; 11 bases are a match to TRBD2. Germline CDR1 and CDR2: SEHNR and FQNEAQ (reference sequence). V lost 5 bases to trimming and J lost 1 base; unmatched junction nucleotides: 2. This CDR3 has 15 residues. CDR3 DNA sequence: TGTGCCAGCAGCCTGACTAGCGGGGGCACAGATACGCAGTATTTT. Its protein is CASSLTSGGTDTQYF.

The chain has TRBV18 and TRBJ1-1; the D gene is possibly TRBD1 (6 bases). The CDR3 has 14 residues. The germline V gene has CDR1 KGHSH and CDR2 LQKENI. The V end was cut by 3 bases, the J end by 4 bases, with 12 bases between. The CDR3 is CASSPPWGLTEAFF. CDR3 nucleotide sequence: TGTGCCAGCTCACCGCCCTGGGGGCTCACTGAAGCTTTCTTT.

The chain recombines TRBV4-1 with TRBJ2-5, with unresolved D. Trimming cost V 1 base and J 4 bases, with 13 bases left between them. Germline V lookup: CDR1 MGHRA, CDR2 YSYEKL. The CDR3 covers 15 residues. CDR3 residues: CASSQAAIVGETQYF. The CDR3 nucleotides are TGCGCCAGCAGCCAAGCGGCTATTGTCGGAGAGACCCAGTACTTC.

This clone turned up a few times. This rearrangement joins TRBV27 to TRBJ1-1, with 8 bases that match TRBD1. This CDR3 contains 15 residues. V was clipped by 5 bases and J by 1 base; unmatched bases: 6. Germline V lookup: CDR1 MNHEY, CDR2 SMNVEV (reference sequence). The CDR3 reads CASSPTGAGNTEAFF. The CDR3 coding sequence is TGTGCCAGCAGTCCGACAGGGGCTGGGAACACTGAAGCTTTCTTT.

This chain uses TRBV29-1 with TRBJ1-1; no definite D call. Between the trimmed V and J ends, which lost 3 bases and 2 bases, there was a span of 10 bases. The CDR3 covers 13 residues. Germline assignment: CDR1 SQVTM and CDR2 ANQGSEA. CDR3 in DNA: TGCAGCGTTGAGGGGAATATTAACACTGAAGCTTTCTTT. Encoded protein: CSVEGNINTEAFF.

The chain carries TRBV2 and TRBJ1-1; the D gene is possibly TRBD1 (6 bases). Between the trimmed V and J ends, which lost 2 bases and 5 bases, there was a span of 15 bases. In germline, CDR1 is SNHLY, CDR2 FYNNEI. The CDR3 totals 15 residues. The CDR3, as DNA: TGTGCCAGCAGTGAAACAGGGTTGAGCAGGACTGAAGCTTTCTTT. This gives the protein CASSETGLSRTEAFF.

The chain combines TRBV2 with TRBJ2-2, with D possibly TRBD2 on 5 matching bases. Trimming removed 6 bases at V and 1 base at J, with 12 bases between. This CDR3 is 15 amino acids long. Germline V CDR1 and CDR2: SNHLY, FYNNEI. The CDR3 DNA sequence: TGTGCCAGCAGGGCCCATGGGAGGAACACCGGGGAGCTGTTTTTT. The encoded protein is CASRAHGRNTGELFF.

A single count supports this clone. The genes are TRBV11-3 and TRBJ1-5, with D possibly matching TRBD1 (6 bases). CDR1 and CDR2 from the germline V gene are SGHNT and YENEEA. V was shortened by 4 bases and J by 1 base, with 8 bases between the two germline ends. This CDR3 has 14 residues. The CDR3 reads CASSSRGSNQPQHF. DNA for the CDR3: TGTGCCAGCAGCTCCAGGGGAAGCAATCAGCCCCAGCATTTT.

For this clone: The same CDR3 is also encoded by other DNA sequences in this sample. This chain uses TRBV11-2 with TRBJ2-7; D unresolved. This CDR3 region has 12 residues. CDR1 and CDR2 (germline): SGHAT, FQNNGV. Trimming removed 5 bases from V and 3 bases from J, with 8 bases in between. CDR3 amino acids: CASSPSGYEQYF. In nucleotides, the CDR3 is TGTGCCAGCAGCCCGTCCGGCTACGAGCAGTACTTC.

V usage is TRBV4-1 and J usage is TRBJ2-3; D is ambiguous. The CDR3 is 14 residues long. V dropped 0 bases and J dropped 3 bases, with 7 bases sitting between them. The germline V gene has CDR1 MGHRA and CDR2 YSYEKL. The CDR3 nucleotides read TGCGCCAGCAGCCAAGAAGAGGTTACAGATACGCAGTATTTT. It specifies CASSQEEVTDTQYF.

The V call is TRBV30, the J call TRBJ1-3, with unresolved D. The CDR3 is 13 amino acids. The germline CDR1 and CDR2 sequences are GTSNPN and SVGIG (reference sequence). Trimming cost V 2 bases and J 4 bases, with 9 bases left between them. The CDR3 loop reads CAWSRESGNTIYF. The CDR3, as DNA: TGTGCCTGGAGTAGGGAGTCGGGAAACACCATATATTTT.

This clone was seen a handful of times. This rearrangement joins TRBV11-2 to TRBJ1-1; D may be TRBD1 (5 bases). The CDR3 has 15 residues. Germline V gene sequence: CDR1 SGHAT, CDR2 FQNNGV. V lost 7 bases and J lost 5, with 20 bases in between. Here the CDR3 reads CASTGNTQVMTEAFF. In nucleotides, the CDR3 is TGTGCCAGCACAGGGAATACCCAAGTAATGACTGAAGCTTTCTTT. Combining the CDR3 with reference TRBV11-2 and TRBJ1-1 gives the whole variable domain EAGVAQSPRYKIIEKRQSVAFWCNPISGHATLYWYQQILGQGPKLLIQFQNNGVVDDSQLPKDRFSAERLKGVDSTLKIQPAKLEDSAVYLCASTGNTQVMTEAFFGQGTRLTVV.

This chain connects TRBV9 to TRBJ2-3; D gene uncertain. The V end was cut by 4 bases, the J end by 0 bases, with 15 bases between. CDR3 size: 16 residues. CDR1 is SGDLS, CDR2 YYNGEE, per germline. The CDR3, as DNA: TGTGCCAGCAGCATTCAACCTCGTGCTAGCACAGATACGCAGTATTTT. Protein sequence: CASSIQPRASTDTQYF.

This sequence joins TRBV30 and TRBJ1-4, with 11 bases matching TRBD1. CDR1 is GTSNPN and CDR2 is SVGIG in the germline V gene (reference sequence). The CDR3 has 13 amino acids. The V gene end was trimmed by 5 bases and the J gene end by 8 bases; junction bases not matched to a gene: 4. CDR3 sequence: CAWLGQGGEKLFF. CDR3 nucleotide sequence: TGTGCCTGGCTGGGACAGGGGGGGGAAAAACTGTTTTTT. Variable domain in full (rest from reference TRBV30 and TRBJ1-4): SQTIHQWPATLVQPVGSPLSLECTVEGTSNPNLYWYRQAAGRGLQLLFYSVGIGQISSEVPQNLSASRPQDRQFILSSKKLLLSDSGFYLCAWLGQGGEKLFFGSGTQLSVL.

This clone was counted between two and nine times. This sequence joins TRBV29-1 and TRBJ2-3, with a possible D match to TRBD2 (6 bases). Trimming took 7 bases from V and 2 from J, leaving 13 bases between them. This CDR3 region has 13 residues. Germline-derived CDR1 and CDR2 are SQVTM and ANQGSEA. The CDR3 spells CSGRGRHTDTQYF. CDR3 in DNA: TGCAGCGGACGGGGGAGGCACACAGATACGCAGTATTTT.

The genes are TRBV4-1 and TRBJ2-7; D not resolved. From germline, CDR1 is MGHRA and CDR2 YSYEKL. Trimming stripped 0 bases from V and 7 bases from J, with 7 bases between. This CDR3 has 12 amino acids. CDR3 nucleotides: TGCGCCAGCAGCCAAGATCCAGTGGAGCAGTACTTC. Translation: CASSQDPVEQYF.